This T cell receptor (beta chain) comes out of a study of blood T cell repertoires in COVID-19. Study background: Sample material is recorded as cDNA or gDNA derived from T cells, B-cell-depleted T cells, or PBMCs.

This study enrolled people aged about 18 to 100 from about two dozen US geographic areas. How the authors handled the data: Reference gene primer amplification gave nucleated cell count estimates. Clones were read by immunoSEQ multiplex PCR, and TCRdb kept only the in-frame ones, dropping some. V and J calls and clone size are those listed in that table; D and trimming were worked out from the DNA. The repertoire has around 220,000 clones, 85% to 95% of them found once; the top ten carry approximately 2%. The sequence came from a woman aged 18-29 years who had recovered from COVID-19. The source material was PBMCs or T cells enriched from blood (not recorded which).

CDR3 nucleotides: TGTGCCACGCAGGGGGGAGAGGCTGGCAATCAGCCCCAGCATTTT. Its protein product is CATQGGEAGNQPQHF. This chain uses TRBV10-3 with TRBJ1-5; 7 bases are shared with TRBD1. Germline V gene lookup returns CDR1 ENHRY and CDR2 SYGVKD. The CDR3 sequence is 15 residues long. J gave up 2 bases and V 10 bases, and 11 bases lay outside the gene matches.